Given below is one TCR beta chain in context. This specimen belongs to a study of T cell changes during pregnancy in multiple sclerosis. This CDR3 contains 12 residues. CDR1 is KGHSH, CDR2 LQKENI, per germline. Trimming cost V 0 bases and J 10 bases; bases outside gene matches: 0. Using immunoSEQ multiplex PCR, the repertoire was profiled, and TCRdb retains in-frame clones only, with some absent. This sample has about 61,000 clones; 90% occur once, and the top ten carry 3.3%. The chain has TRBV18 and TRBJ2-1, with 7 bases aligning to TRBD1. The source is a female donor in good health, enrolled as a control in a pregnancy study. This sample comprised peripheral blood, obtained in the first trimester of pregnancy. DNA of the CDR3: TGTGCCAGCTCACCACCGACAGGGGAGCAGTTCTTC. It is translated as CASSPPTGEQFF.